Sequencing of this T cell receptor (beta chain) was carried out in a study of CD8 T cells in ankylosing spondylitis. General observations from the study: A CD8+ phenotype characterized the disease-linked clones, which were relatively rare in peripheral blood. Enrichment of disease-linked clones was reportedly significant in matched ankylosing spondylitis synovial fluid. The study identified a TCR beta motif of roughly eight highly homologous variants that appeared characteristic of ankylosing spondylitis blood. Prior work had noted some motif variants in reactive arthritis blood and synovial fluid.

This clonotype was counted between two and nine times. Its antigen remains unidentified. The CDR3 runs to 13 residues. Germline V gene lookup returns CDR1 SNHLY and CDR2 FYNNEI. V lost 6 bases and J 4 bases, leaving 10 bases between the germline ends. Quantitative barcoded 5'-RACE was used to prepare TCR beta libraries. TCRdb ran MiXCR on the 5' RACE reads and lists one entry per CDR3 protein. The sample comprises some 700,000 distinct CDR3 sequences, around 20% of which are singletons, and about a fifth rests with the top ten. Sample: blood, either unsorted or a sorted T cell fraction (not recorded which). The chain links TRBV2 to TRBJ1-5, with a tentative D call TRBD1 (5 bases). This clonotype was obtained from a male donor with ankylosing spondylitis. CDR3 region: CASRGELNQPQHF. CDR3 in DNA: TGTGCCAGCAGGGGGGAACTAAATCAGCCCCAGCATTTT. The full variable domain, with the rest looked up from reference TRBV2 and TRBJ1-5, is EPEVTQTPSHQVTQMGQEVILRCVPISNHLYFYWYRQILGQKVEFLVSFYNNEISEKSEIFDDQFSVERPDGSNFTLKIRSTKLEDSAMYFCASRGELNQPQHFGDGTRLSIL.